These T cell receptor beta chains were read from a single sample in a study of sequential checkpoint blockade in melanoma. Data came from immunoSEQ multiplex PCR; TCRdb stores just in-frame clones and leaves some out. Seen here are some 18,000 clones, over 65% observed once, and the top ten hold 4.8%. This specimen was tumor tissue (inferred from file names), taken from a patient given nivolumab and ipilimumab in sequence. These receptors were obtained from a human donor with melanoma. Each CDR3 is given with its conserved first and last residue. The order of the fields is V gene, clone size, J gene, D gene, CDR3 DNA, CDR3 protein. D genes are given only for firm matches. The size field is filled for only some rows; it gives once, few, many or a size class.

TRBV2	-	TRBJ2-1	TRBD2	TGTGCCAGCAGTGTAGCTAGCGGGAGGGCCAGTGAGCAGTTCTTC	CASSVASGRASEQFF
TRBV18	once	TRBJ2-6	-	TGTGCCAGCTCACCACCGCCGACGGCGTCTGGGGCCAACGTCCTGACTTTC	CASSPPPTASGANVLTF
TRBV19	-	TRBJ2-3	-	TGTGCCAGCTCCCCCGGTGTCAGGGATACGCAGTATTTT	CASSPGVRDTQYF
TRBV6-8	-	TRBJ1-5	-	TGTGCCAGCAGTGAGCGAGGCAATCAGCCCCAGCATTTT	CASSERGNQPQHF
TRBV6-7	-	TRBJ2-6	-	TGTGCCAGCAGTTACACCGGGACGGGGAAACCTGGGGCCAACGTCCTGACTTTC	CASSYTGTGKPGANVLTF
TRBV15	-	TRBJ2-1	TRBD2	TGTGCCACCAGCAGAGATGGGGCGGGGGGCTCCTACAATGAGCAGTTCTTC	CATSRDGAGGSYNEQFF
TRBV14	-	TRBJ1-6	-	TGTGCCAGCAGCCAAGATCCGTATCATAATTCACCCCTCCACTTT	CASSQDPYHNSPLHF
TRBV6-8	-	TRBJ2-1	TRBD2	TGTGCCAGCAGTGATCAACTAGCGGGGGACGGTGAGCAGTTCTTC	CASSDQLAGDGEQFF
TRBV10-1	-	TRBJ2-5	-	TGCGCCAGCAAGGAGGGCCGAGAGACCCAGTACTTC	CASKEGRETQYF
TRBV5-1	-	TRBJ2-1	TRBD1	TGCGCCAGCAGCTTCGGACAGGGTAGTGGCAATGAGCAGTTCTTC	CASSFGQGSGNEQFF